This T cell receptor (beta chain) was recorded in a study of blood T cells in healthy people across ages. General study results and limits: Older age went with lower TCR beta diversity per million T cells, in a roughly linear way.

In the case of this clonotype: The antigen is not known.

This CDR3 contains 13 residues. Germline lookup yields CDR1 SGDLS and CDR2 YYNGEE. Trimming took 4 bases from V and 9 from J, leaving 11 bases between them. A second about 7 to 12 cycle PCR used barcoded and J-beta primers. Each cDNA molecule received a tag from a template-switch adaptor that had 12 random nucleotides. TCRdb redid the calling of the 5' RACE reads with MiXCR, one entry per CDR3 protein. The sample records 650,000 to 1,000,000 distinct CDR3 sequences, about 36% being singletons. The V and J genes are TRBV9 and TRBJ1-6; D uncertain. The sequenced sample was blood. The TCR sequence derives from a young man in good health. The CDR3 is CASSNLGLSPLHF. CDR3 bases: TGTGCCAGCAGCAACCTGGGCCTTTCACCCCTCCACTTT.